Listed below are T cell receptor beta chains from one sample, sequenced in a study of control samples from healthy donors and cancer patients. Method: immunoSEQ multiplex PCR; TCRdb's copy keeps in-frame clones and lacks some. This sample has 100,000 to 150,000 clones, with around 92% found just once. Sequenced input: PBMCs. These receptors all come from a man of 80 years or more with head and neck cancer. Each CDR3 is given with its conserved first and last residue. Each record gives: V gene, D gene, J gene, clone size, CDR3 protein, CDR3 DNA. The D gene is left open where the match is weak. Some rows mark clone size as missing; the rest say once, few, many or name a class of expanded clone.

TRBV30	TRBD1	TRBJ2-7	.	CAWDRGLASSYEQYF	TGTGCCTGGGACAGGGGGCTCGCCAGCTCCTACGAGCAGTACTTC
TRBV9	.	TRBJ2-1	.	CASSVARKAGTYNEQFF	TGTGCCAGCAGCGTAGCTCGTAAGGCGGGAACTTACAATGAGCAGTTCTTC
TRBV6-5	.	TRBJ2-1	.	CASGPVRTSESVFF	TGTGCCAGCGGGCCTGTAAGGACGTCTGAGTCGGTGTTCTTC
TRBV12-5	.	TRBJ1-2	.	CASGLAGVGYTF	TGTGCTAGTGGTTTAGCAGGGGTTGGCTACACCTTC
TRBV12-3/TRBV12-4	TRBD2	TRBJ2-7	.	CASSRGVTYEQYF	TGTGCCAGCAGTCGGGGGGTTACCTACGAGCAGTACTTC
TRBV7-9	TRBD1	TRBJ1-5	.	CASSLGQGAQPQHF	TGTGCCAGCAGCTTAGGGCAGGGGGCTCAGCCCCAGCATTTT
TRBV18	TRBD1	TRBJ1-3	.	CASFGTEGNTIYF	TGTGCCAGCTTCGGGACAGAAGGAAACACCATATATTTT
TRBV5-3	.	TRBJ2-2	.	CARSLVRPGELFF	TGTGCCAGAAGCTTGGTTAGGCCCGGGGAGCTGTTTTTT
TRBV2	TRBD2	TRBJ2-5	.	CASSRTSGSTAETQYF	TGTGCCAGCAGTAGGACTAGCGGGAGTACGGCGGAGACCCAGTACTTC
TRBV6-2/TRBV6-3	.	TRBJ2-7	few	CASSYGGGRAEQYF	TGTGCCAGCAGTTACGGGGGGGGGCGGGCCGAGCAGTACTTC
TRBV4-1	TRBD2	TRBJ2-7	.	CASSQYGRPYEQYF	TGCGCCAGCAGCCAGTACGGGAGGCCCTACGAGCAGTACTTC
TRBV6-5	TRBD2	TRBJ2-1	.	CASSYRTSGSNEQFF	TGTGCCAGCAGTTACAGGACTAGCGGGAGCAATGAGCAGTTCTTC
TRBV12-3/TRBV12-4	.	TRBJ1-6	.	CASSSGTDRPLHF	TGTGCCAGCAGCTCCGGAACAGATAGACCCCTCCACTTT
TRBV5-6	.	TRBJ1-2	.	CASTLTETYGYTF	TGTGCCAGCACCCTCACTGAGACGTATGGCTACACCTTC
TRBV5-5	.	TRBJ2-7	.	CASSLKGVGEQYF	TGTGCCAGCAGCTTGAAGGGGGTCGGCGAGCAGTACTTC
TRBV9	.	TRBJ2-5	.	CASSRDLEQETQYF	TGTGCCAGCAGCCGGGACTTGGAGCAAGAGACCCAGTACTTC
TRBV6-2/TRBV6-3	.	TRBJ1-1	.	CASSYGGRGGAFF	TGTGCCAGCAGTTACGGGGGACGCGGAGGGGCTTTCTTT
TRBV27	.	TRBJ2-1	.	CASSAFSGNEQFF	TGTGCCAGCAGTGCCTTCTCGGGCAATGAGCAGTTCTTC
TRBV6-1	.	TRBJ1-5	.	CASSGWFQGLNQPQHF	TGTGCCAGCAGTGGGTGGTTTCAGGGGCTTAATCAGCCCCAGCATTTT
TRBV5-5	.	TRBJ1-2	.	CASSTDSSYGYTF	TGTGCCAGCAGCACGGACAGTTCCTATGGCTACACCTTC
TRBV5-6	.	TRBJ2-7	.	CASSPRLGGYEQYF	TGTGCCAGCAGCCCCCGACTAGGGGGGTACGAGCAGTACTTC
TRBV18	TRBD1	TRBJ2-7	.	CASSPDRVNEQYF	TGTGCCAGCTCACCCGACAGGGTGAACGAGCAGTACTTC
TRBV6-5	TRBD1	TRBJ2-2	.	CAIRRQGAPGELFF	TGTGCCATCAGAAGACAGGGGGCGCCCGGGGAGCTGTTTTTT
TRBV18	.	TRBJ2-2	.	CASSPEGAGELFF	TGTGCCAGCTCACCAGAAGGGGCGGGGGAGCTGTTTTTT
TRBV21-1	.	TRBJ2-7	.	CASSKVSGHSSYEQYF	TGTGCCAGCAGCAAAGTATCGGGACACAGCTCCTACGAGCAGTACTTC
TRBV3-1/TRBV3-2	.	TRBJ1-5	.	CASSQDQGPNQPQHF	TGTGCCAGCAGCCAAGACCAGGGGCCAAATCAGCCCCAGCATTTT
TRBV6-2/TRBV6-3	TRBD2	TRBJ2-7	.	CASSYSSLAGGQGFYEQYF	TGTGCCAGCAGTTACTCGTCACTAGCGGGAGGACAAGGATTCTACGAGCAGTACTTC
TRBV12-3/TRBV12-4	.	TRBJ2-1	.	CASSRLKNEQFF	TGTGCCAGCTCCAGGTTAAAAAATGAGCAGTTCTTC
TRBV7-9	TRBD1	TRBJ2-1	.	CASSFSRQGTFF	TGTGCCAGCAGCTTCAGCAGACAGGGTACGTTCTTC
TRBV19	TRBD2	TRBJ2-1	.	CASSRGTSGRYNEQFF	TGTGCCAGTAGCCGGGGGACTAGCGGACGGTACAATGAGCAGTTCTTC
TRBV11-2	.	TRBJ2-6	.	CASSVPPGAGANVLTF	TGTGCCAGCAGCGTGCCCCCGGGCGCTGGGGCCAACGTCCTGACTTTC
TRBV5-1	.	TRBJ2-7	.	CASSLEYSDEQYF	TGCGCCAGCAGCTTGGAGTATTCGGATGAGCAGTACTTC
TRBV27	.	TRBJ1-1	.	CASSLGTVNTEAFF	TGTGCCAGCAGTTTGGGGACCGTGAACACTGAAGCTTTCTTT
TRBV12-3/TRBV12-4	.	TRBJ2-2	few	CASSLSLVGELFF	TGTGCCAGCAGTTTATCCCTCGTCGGGGAGCTGTTTTTT
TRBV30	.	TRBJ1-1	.	CAWSIRGGTEAFF	TGTGCCTGGAGTATCAGGGGCGGCACTGAAGCTTTCTTT
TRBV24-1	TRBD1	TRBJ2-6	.	CATSDPPRQGETSGANVLTF	TGTGCCACCAGTGATCCACCCCGACAGGGAGAGACCTCTGGGGCCAACGTCCTGACTTTC
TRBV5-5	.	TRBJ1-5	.	CASTRGENQPQHF	TGTGCCAGCACCCGGGGCGAAAATCAGCCCCAGCATTTT
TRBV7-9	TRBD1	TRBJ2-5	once	CASSSGQTSRETQYF	TGTGCCAGCAGCTCGGGACAGACAAGTCGGGAGACCCAGTACTTC
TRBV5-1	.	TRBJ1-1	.	CASSLDPNTEAFF	TGCGCCAGCAGCTTGGATCCGAACACTGAAGCTTTCTTT
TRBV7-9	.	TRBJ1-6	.	CASTLGGGRGALHF	TGTGCCAGCACTCTCGGTGGGGGCCGGGGGGCCCTCCACTTT
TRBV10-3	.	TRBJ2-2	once	CAIRTGTTNTGELFF	TGTGCCATCAGGACCGGGACCACGAACACCGGGGAGCTGTTTTTT
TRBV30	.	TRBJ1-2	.	CAWKRGGGYTF	TGTGCCTGGAAAAGAGGGGGTGGCTACACCTTC
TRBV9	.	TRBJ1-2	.	CASSVVREANYGYTF	TGTGCCAGCAGCGTAGTCAGGGAAGCTAACTATGGCTACACCTTC
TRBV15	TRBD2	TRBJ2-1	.	CATSRGLAGGSDYNEQFF	TGTGCCACCAGCAGAGGACTAGCGGGAGGGTCGGACTACAATGAGCAGTTCTTC
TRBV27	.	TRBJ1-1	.	CASTDGAGKMEAFF	TGTGCCAGCACCGACGGGGCAGGGAAGATGGAAGCTTTCTTT
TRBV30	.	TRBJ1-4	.	CAWTRAANEKLFF	TGTGCCTGGACCCGGGCGGCTAATGAAAAACTGTTTTTT
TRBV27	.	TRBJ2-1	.	CASSPGGEQFF	TGTGCCAGCAGCCCTGGAGGAGAGCAGTTCTTC
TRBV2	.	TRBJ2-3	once	CASRGYSTTQYF	TGTGCCAGCAGGGGTTATAGTACGACGCAGTATTTT
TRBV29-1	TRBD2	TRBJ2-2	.	CSVEERASGLTGELFF	TGCAGCGTTGAGGAGAGGGCTAGCGGACTCACCGGGGAGCTGTTTTTT
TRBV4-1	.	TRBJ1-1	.	CASSQDGGGLFPPEAFF	TGCGCCAGCAGCCAAGATGGGGGGGGTCTCTTTCCCCCTGAAGCTTTCTTT
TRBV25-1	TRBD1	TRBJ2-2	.	CASRSGGTGNTGELFF	TGTGCCAGCAGATCCGGCGGGACAGGGAACACCGGGGAGCTGTTTTTT
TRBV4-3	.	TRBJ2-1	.	CASSQVVRGSSYNEQFF	TGCGCCAGCAGCCAAGTTGTCCGTGGGAGCTCCTACAATGAGCAGTTCTTC
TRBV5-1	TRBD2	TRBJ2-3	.	CASSLDGSSGGDTQYF	TGCGCCAGCAGCTTAGATGGTTCTAGCGGGGGGGATACGCAGTATTTT
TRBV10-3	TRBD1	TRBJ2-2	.	CAIRGSPLGGRWDTGELFF	TGTGCCATCAGGGGATCTCCCCTAGGGGGCCGATGGGACACCGGGGAGCTGTTTTTT
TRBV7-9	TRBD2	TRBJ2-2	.	CASSLTSGINTGELFF	TGTGCCAGCAGCTTGACTAGCGGCATCAACACCGGGGAGCTGTTTTTT
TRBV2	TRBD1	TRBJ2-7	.	CASRAPGQGDYEQYF	TGTGCCAGCAGGGCTCCGGGACAGGGGGACTACGAGCAGTACTTC
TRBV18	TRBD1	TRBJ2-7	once	CASSPSGQGYYEQYF	TGTGCCAGCTCACCTTCGGGACAGGGATACTACGAGCAGTACTTC
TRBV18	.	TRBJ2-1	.	CASSPATSYEQFF	TGTGCCAGCTCACCGGCCACATCCTATGAGCAGTTCTTC
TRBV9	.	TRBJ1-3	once	CASSVTFSGNTIYF	TGTGCCAGCAGCGTCACCTTTTCTGGAAACACCATATATTTT
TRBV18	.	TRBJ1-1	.	CASSYEYEAFF	TGTGCCAGCTCCTATGAGTACGAAGCTTTCTTT